The 11 T cell receptor beta chains below were found in one sample sequenced in a study of T cells after yellow fever vaccination. One entry per CDR3 protein, called by TCRdb with MiXCR from the 5' RACE reads. The sample shows 120,000 to 150,000 distinct CDR3 sequences, about 7.7% of them seen only once. Sequencing used CD4+ T cells sorted from PBMCs, obtained 5 days after the yellow fever booster vaccination. The receptors come from a man aged 25 to 40 who received the YFV17D yellow fever vaccine.

In this sample, this clonotype turned up many times. CDR3 sequence: CAIRSGTSGETQYF. The CDR3 bases are TGTGCCATCAGGTCCGGGACTAGCGGCGAGACCCAGTACTTC. The rearrangement uses TRBV10-3 and TRBJ2-5, with TRBD2 identical over 11 bases. The junction had 5 bases not matched to a gene; V was cut back by 6 bases and J by 5 bases. The germline V gene encodes CDR1 ENHRY and CDR2 SYGVKD. The CDR3 runs to 14 residues.

As to this clonotype: This may be a read error: a much more frequent sequence differs by one nucleotide. The chain is built from TRBV7-2 and TRBJ1-1; D is unclear. This CDR3 is 14 amino acids long. Trimming pared 0 bases from V and 8 bases from J, leaving 13 bases between. Germline values: CDR1 SGHTA, CDR2 FQGNSA. This chain's CDR3 is CASSLAPATSEAFF. CDR3 bases: TGTGCCAGCAGCTTAGCGCCCGCGACGTCCGAAGCTTTCTTT.

This chain connects TRBV23-1 to TRBJ2-7, with D uncertain. TRBV23-1 is annotated as an ORF whose role is uncertain. This CDR3 has 14 residues. With 3 bases removed from V and 1 base from J, the gap between germline ends came to 10 bases. This CDR3 reads CASSHRTDSYEQYF. Here the CDR3 DNA reads TGCGCCAGCAGTCATCGGACGGATTCCTACGAGCAGTACTTC.

This clonotype was counted ten times or more. The V call is TRBV20-1, the J call TRBJ1-4, with D perhaps TRBD1 (6 bases). From germline, CDR1 is DFQATT and CDR2 SNEGSKA (reference sequence). Trimming left V 4 bases short and J 8 bases short, with 11 bases between. The CDR3 totals 12 residues. The CDR3 DNA sequence: TGCAGTGCTACTCTAGGGGGGGAAAAACTGTTTTTT. Its protein is CSATLGGEKLFF.

This clonotype was detected ten times or more. The rearrangement joins TRBV6-1 to TRBJ2-7; D remains unclear. This CDR3 contains 15 residues. V lost 5 bases, J lost 0 bases, and 14 bases lay in between. Looked up from germline, CDR1 is MNHNS and CDR2 is SASEGT. CDR3 residues: CASSQPFASSYEQYF. CDR3 nucleotide sequence: TGTGCCAGCAGTCAGCCGTTTGCGAGCTCCTACGAGCAGTACTTC.

This clonotype was seen many times. The chain couples TRBV7-3 to TRBJ2-3; 11 nucleotides line up with TRBD2. Losses at the gene ends were 3 bases for V and 2 bases for J; bases not matched to a gene: 1. The length of the CDR3 is 15 residues. Germline lookup yields CDR1 SGHTA and CDR2 FQGTGA. The DNA of the CDR3 is TGTGCCAGCAGCTTGACTAGCGGGAACACAGATACGCAGTATTTT. Amino acid sequence: CASSLTSGNTDTQYF.

This clonotype has at least ten counts. This sequence joins TRBV7-2 and TRBJ2-7; the match to TRBD2 covers 11 bases. The CDR3 runs 16 residues. J was trimmed by 3 bases and V by 4 bases; bases with no gene match: 8. CDR1 and CDR2 (germline): SGHTA, FQGNSA. DNA of the CDR3: TGTGCCAGCAGCTGGACCGGGACTAGCGGATTCTACGAGCAGTACTTC. It yields the protein CASSWTGTSGFYEQYF.

The sample holds many counts of this clonotype. The rearrangement joins TRBV12-3 or TRBV12-4 to TRBJ2-3; D is possibly TRBD1 (6 bases). V lost 5 bases to trimming and J lost 1 base, with 16 bases between them. The CDR3 runs 16 residues. In nucleotides, the CDR3 is TGTGCCAGCAGTCCCCACAGGGTCGGCGGCACAGATACGCAGTATTTT. It is translated as CASSPHRVGGTDTQYF.

This clonotype occurred many times. The chain employs TRBV11-2 and TRBJ2-5, with D unresolved. This CDR3 is built from 13 residues. CDR1 and CDR2 (germline): SGHAT, FQNNGV. The V end lost 3 bases, the J end lost 1 base, and 6 bases lay between the germline ends. The chain's CDR3 is CASSFNSQETQYF. CDR3 in DNA: TGTGCCAGCAGCTTTAACTCCCAAGAGACCCAGTACTTC.

This clonotype has only a few counts. V gene TRBV12-3 or TRBV12-4 combines with J gene TRBJ2-1; 7 bases align to TRBD2. CDR3 length: 14 residues. Trimming took 6 bases from V and 5 from J; bases not matched to a gene: 7. The CDR3 region is CASSPGGSDNEQFF. DNA of the CDR3: TGTGCCAGCAGCCCGGGGGGTAGCGACAATGAGCAGTTCTTC.

The chain uses TRBV20-1 and TRBJ2-7, with D possibly being TRBD1 (6 bases). V gave up 7 bases and J gave up 4 bases, with 26 bases separating them. The CDR3 extends over 16 amino acids. Germline assignment: CDR1 DFQATT and CDR2 SNEGSKA (reference sequence). In nucleotides, the CDR3 is TGCAGTGTCAACTCCCTAACGACAGGAACGATATACGAGCAGTACTTC. Translating it yields CSVNSLTTGTIYEQYF.